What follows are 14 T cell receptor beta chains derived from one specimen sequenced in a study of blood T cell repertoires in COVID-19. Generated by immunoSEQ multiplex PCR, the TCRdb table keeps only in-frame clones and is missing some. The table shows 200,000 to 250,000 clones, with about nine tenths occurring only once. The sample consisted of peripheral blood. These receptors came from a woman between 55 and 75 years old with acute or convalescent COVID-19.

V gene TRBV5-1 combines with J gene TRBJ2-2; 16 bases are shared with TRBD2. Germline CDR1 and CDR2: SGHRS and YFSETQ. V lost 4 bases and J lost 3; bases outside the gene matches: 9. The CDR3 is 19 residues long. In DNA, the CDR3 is TGCGCCAGCAGCCAGGGACTAGCGGGAGGGCCTTGGGACACCGGGGAGCTGTTTTTT. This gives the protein CASSQGLAGGPWDTGELFF.

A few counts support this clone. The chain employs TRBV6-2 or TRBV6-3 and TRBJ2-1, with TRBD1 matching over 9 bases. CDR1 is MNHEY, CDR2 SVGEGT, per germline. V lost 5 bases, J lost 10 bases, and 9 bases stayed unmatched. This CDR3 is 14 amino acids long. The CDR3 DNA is TGTGCCAGCAGTACGACAGGGGGATGGGGGGAGCAGTTCTTC. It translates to CASSTTGGWGEQFF.

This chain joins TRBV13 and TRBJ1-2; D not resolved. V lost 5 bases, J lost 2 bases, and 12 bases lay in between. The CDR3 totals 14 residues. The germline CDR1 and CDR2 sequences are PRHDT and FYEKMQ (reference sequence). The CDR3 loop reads CASSTRTGNYGYTF. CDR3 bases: TGTGCCAGCAGCACGAGGACGGGAAACTATGGCTACACCTTC.

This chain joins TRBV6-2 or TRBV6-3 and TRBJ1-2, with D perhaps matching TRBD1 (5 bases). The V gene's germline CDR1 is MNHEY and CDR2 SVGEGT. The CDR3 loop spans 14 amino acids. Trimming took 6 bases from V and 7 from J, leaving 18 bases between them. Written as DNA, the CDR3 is TGTGCCAGCAGCCCCAGCCGGGACGGGGGTGGCTACACCTTC. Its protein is CASSPSRDGGGYTF.

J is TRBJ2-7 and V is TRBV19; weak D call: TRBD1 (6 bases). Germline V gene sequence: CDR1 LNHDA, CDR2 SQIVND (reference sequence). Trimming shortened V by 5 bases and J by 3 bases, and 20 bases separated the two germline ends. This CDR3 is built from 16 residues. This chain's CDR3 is CASSPSNRAGRYEQYF. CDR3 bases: TGTGCCAGTAGTCCCTCCAACAGGGCCGGGCGCTACGAGCAGTACTTC.

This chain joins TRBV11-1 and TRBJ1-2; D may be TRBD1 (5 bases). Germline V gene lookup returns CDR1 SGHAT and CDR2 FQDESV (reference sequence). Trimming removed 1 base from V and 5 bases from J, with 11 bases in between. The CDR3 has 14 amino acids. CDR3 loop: CASSLDRGSYGYTF. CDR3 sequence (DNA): TGTGCCAGCAGCTTAGATCGGGGGAGTTATGGCTACACCTTC.

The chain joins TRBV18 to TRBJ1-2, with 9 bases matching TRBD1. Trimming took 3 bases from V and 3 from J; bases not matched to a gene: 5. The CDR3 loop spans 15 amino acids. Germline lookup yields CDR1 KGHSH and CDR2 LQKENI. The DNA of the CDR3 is TGTGCCAGCTCACCTCCGGGACAGGGTTACTATGGCTACACCTTC. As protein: CASSPPGQGYYGYTF.

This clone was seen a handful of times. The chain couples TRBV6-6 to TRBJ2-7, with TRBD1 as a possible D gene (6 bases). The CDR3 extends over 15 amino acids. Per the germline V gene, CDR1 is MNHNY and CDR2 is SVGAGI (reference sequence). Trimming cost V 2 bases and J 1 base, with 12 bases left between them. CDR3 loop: CASSYGAGASYEQYF. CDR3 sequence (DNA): TGTGCCAGCAGTTACGGGGCAGGGGCGTCCTACGAGCAGTACTTC.

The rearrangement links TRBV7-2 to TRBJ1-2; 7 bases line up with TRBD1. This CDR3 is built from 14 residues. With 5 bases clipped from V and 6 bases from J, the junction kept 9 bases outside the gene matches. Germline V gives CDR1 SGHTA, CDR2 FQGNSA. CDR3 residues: CASSLTSGTDGYTF. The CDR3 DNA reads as TGTGCCAGCAGCCTGACGTCAGGGACAGATGGCTACACCTTC.

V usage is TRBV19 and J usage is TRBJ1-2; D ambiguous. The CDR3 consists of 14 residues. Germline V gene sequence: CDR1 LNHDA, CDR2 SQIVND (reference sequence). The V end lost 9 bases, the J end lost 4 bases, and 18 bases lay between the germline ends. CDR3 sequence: CASAIAGRAYGYTF. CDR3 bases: TGTGCCAGCGCTATCGCGGGGAGGGCCTATGGCTACACCTTC.

The CDR3 nucleotides read TGTGCCAGCAGCCGGACTTCTGGGGCCAACGTCCTGACTTTC. It yields the protein CASSRTSGANVLTF. The rearrangement uses TRBV7-3 and TRBJ2-6; D perhaps matches TRBD2 (5 bases). The CDR3 runs to 14 residues. CDR1 is SGHTA, CDR2 FQGTGA, per germline. Trimming removed 5 bases at V and 1 base at J, with 6 bases between. The entire variable domain, with the rest obtained from reference TRBV7-3 and TRBJ2-6, is as follows: GAGVSQTPSNKVTEKGKYVELRCDPISGHTALYWYRQSLGQGPEFLIYFQGTGAADDSGLPNDRFFAVRPEGSVSTLKIQRTERGDSAVYLCASSRTSGANVLTFGAGSRLTVL.

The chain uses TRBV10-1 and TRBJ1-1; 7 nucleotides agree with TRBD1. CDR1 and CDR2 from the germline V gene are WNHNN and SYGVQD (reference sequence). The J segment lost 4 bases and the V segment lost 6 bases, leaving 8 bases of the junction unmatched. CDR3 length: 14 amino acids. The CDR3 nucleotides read TGCGCCAGCAGCCCCGACAGGGTGAGCACTGAAGCTTTCTTT. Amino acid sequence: CASSPDRVSTEAFF.

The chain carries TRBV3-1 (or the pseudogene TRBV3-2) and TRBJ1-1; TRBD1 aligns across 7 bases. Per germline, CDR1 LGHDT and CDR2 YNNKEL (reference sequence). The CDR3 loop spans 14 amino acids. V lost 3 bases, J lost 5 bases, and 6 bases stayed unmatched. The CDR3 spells CASSHLTGKTEAFF. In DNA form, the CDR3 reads TGTGCCAGCAGCCATCTGACAGGGAAAACTGAAGCTTTCTTT.

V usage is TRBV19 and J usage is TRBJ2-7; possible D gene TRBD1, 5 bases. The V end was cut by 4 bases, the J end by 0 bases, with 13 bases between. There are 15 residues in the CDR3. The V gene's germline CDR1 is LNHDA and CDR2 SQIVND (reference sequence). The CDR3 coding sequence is TGTGCCAGTAGTACCGGGCAGGGTACCTCCTACGAGCAGTACTTC. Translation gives CASSTGQGTSYEQYF.